Presented here are 30 T cell receptor beta chains from one specimen sequenced in a study of blood T cell repertoires in COVID-19. TCRdb's copy holds only in-frame clones and misses some; the assay was immunoSEQ multiplex PCR. This sample has roughly 400,000 clones, with approximately 90% found just once. Sequencing was done on a sample of PBMCs or T cells enriched from blood (not recorded which). All receptors derive from a man aged 25-45 years who had recovered from COVID-19.

The chain combines TRBV18 with TRBJ1-1, with D possibly being TRBD1 (6 bases). The CDR3 totals 14 residues. Germline-derived CDR1 and CDR2 are KGHSH and LQKENI. The V end lost 4 bases, the J end lost 2 bases, and 11 bases lay between the germline ends. The CDR3 nucleotides are TGTGCCAGCTCACTCGGGACACGCAACACTGAAGCTTTCTTT. Its translation: CASSLGTRNTEAFF.

The V gene is TRBV5-1, the J gene TRBJ1-5; perhaps TRBD1 as D (6 bases). Germline V gene lookup returns CDR1 SGHRS and CDR2 YFSETQ. Trimming cost V 4 bases and J 7 bases, with 18 bases left between them. The CDR3 has 15 amino acids. The CDR3 protein is CASSQDSFGGQPQHF. The CDR3 nucleotides read TGCGCCAGCAGCCAGGACAGTTTCGGCGGGCAGCCCCAGCATTTT.

V is TRBV4-1 and J is TRBJ2-7; 10 bases are a match to TRBD1. V gave up 3 bases and J gave up 3 bases; unmatched junction bases: 5. CDR1 is MGHRA, CDR2 YSYEKL, per germline. The CDR3 consists of 15 residues. For the CDR3, the DNA is TGCGCCAGCAGCCAGCCCGGGACAGGGGTCTACGAGCAGTACTTC. Residues: CASSQPGTGVYEQYF.

This clone was seen once. The chain couples TRBV11-2 to TRBJ2-6; 7 bases match TRBD1. Looked up from germline, CDR1 is SGHAT and CDR2 is FQNNGV. V lost 3 bases and J lost 0; bases outside the gene matches: 2. The CDR3 has 16 amino acids. CDR3 nucleotide sequence: TGTGCCAGCAGCTTGGACAGGTACTCTGGGGCCAACGTCCTGACTTTC. It codes for CASSLDRYSGANVLTF. Full variable domain (missing parts from reference TRBV11-2 and TRBJ2-6): EAGVAQSPRYKIIEKRQSVAFWCNPISGHATLYWYQQILGQGPKLLIQFQNNGVVDDSQLPKDRFSAERLKGVDSTLKIQPAKLEDSAVYLCASSLDRYSGANVLTFGAGSRLTVL.

This chain connects TRBV19 to TRBJ2-7; 7 nucleotides align to TRBD1. The germline V gene encodes CDR1 LNHDA and CDR2 SQIVND (reference sequence). The ends lost 6 bases at V and 0 bases at J; junction bases unmatched: 5. This CDR3 has 14 amino acids. Here the CDR3 DNA reads TGTGCCAGTAGATTGACAGGGACCTCCTACGAGCAGTACTTC. This codes for CASRLTGTSYEQYF.

The chain employs TRBV28 and TRBJ1-4; 7 nucleotides match TRBD1. V gave up 7 bases and J gave up 8 bases; unmatched junction bases: 13. The CDR3 contains 15 residues. From germline, CDR1 is MDHEN and CDR2 SYDVKM. The CDR3 DNA follows: TGTGCCAGCACCATCGGAGGGGGCAGGTTGGAAAAACTGTTTTTT. It translates to CASTIGGGRLEKLFF.

The rearrangement links TRBV3-1 (or the pseudogene TRBV3-2) to TRBJ2-1; the D gene is possibly TRBD2 (5 bases). Trimming left V 11 bases short and J 0 bases short, with 11 bases between. CDR3 size: 13 residues. CDR1 LGHDT and CDR2 YNNKEL come from the germline V gene (reference sequence). As DNA, the CDR3 is TGTGCCTATGGCGGAGGCTCCTACAATGAGCAGTTCTTC. It is translated as CAYGGGSYNEQFF.

The J gene is TRBJ1-5, the V gene TRBV28; perhaps TRBD1 as D (6 bases). Germline V CDR1 and CDR2: MDHEN, SYDVKM. The CDR3 extends over 14 amino acids. Trimming removed 8 bases from V and 3 bases from J, with 14 bases in between. CDR3 amino acids: CASHLDRNNQPQHF. The CDR3 DNA is TGTGCCAGCCACCTAGACAGGAACAATCAGCCCCAGCATTTT.

The V call is TRBV5-1, the J call TRBJ1-2; unclear D gene. V was cut by 1 base and J by 4 bases, with 11 bases left in between. CDR3 length: 14 residues. Per the germline V gene, CDR1 is SGHRS and CDR2 is YFSETQ. CDR3 amino acids: CASSLRVEGYGYTF. The CDR3 bases are TGCGCCAGCAGCTTGCGGGTGGAGGGCTATGGCTACACCTTC.

The chain carries TRBV7-9 and TRBJ2-5; no reliable D call. V shed 1 base and J shed 5 bases, with 5 bases lying between them. Germline values: CDR1 SEHNR, CDR2 FQNEAQ (reference sequence). This CDR3 is built from 12 residues. The CDR3 region is CASSLVSETQYF. DNA for the CDR3: TGTGCCAGCAGCTTAGTCTCGGAGACCCAGTACTTC.

This chain links TRBV29-1 with TRBJ1-2; a weak D match, TRBD1 (6 bases). With 7 bases removed from V and 6 bases from J, the gap between germline ends came to 15 bases. This CDR3 is 12 amino acids long. CDR1 is SQVTM, CDR2 ANQGSEA, per germline. CDR3 in amino acids: CSGGQSADGYTF. CDR3 bases: TGCAGCGGTGGACAGTCCGCCGATGGCTACACCTTC.

This chain joins TRBV19 and TRBJ1-3; D is unclear. The CDR3 length is 16 residues. Trimming took 3 bases from V and 1 from J, leaving 13 bases between them. The germline gives CDR1 LNHDA, CDR2 SQIVND (reference sequence). The CDR3 DNA reads TGTGCCAGTAGTATGATTGGCACAGCTTCTGGAAACACCATATATTTT. Amino acids: CASSMIGTASGNTIYF.

V usage is TRBV27 and J usage is TRBJ1-1, with 7 bases matching TRBD1. V shed 5 bases, J shed 0 bases, and the junction held 3 bases outside the gene matches. The CDR3 has 14 residues. Germline V gene data show CDR1 as MNHEY and CDR2 as SMNVEV (reference sequence). The CDR3 bases are TGTGCCAGCAGTCAGGGGGACTTGAACACTGAAGCTTTCTTT. This encodes CASSQGDLNTEAFF.

This clone was recorded once. V and J are TRBV6-2 or TRBV6-3 and TRBJ2-7; the D gene is possibly TRBD1 (6 bases). CDR3 size: 14 residues. With 6 bases removed from V and 7 bases from J, the gap between germline ends came to 19 bases. The germline V gene has CDR1 MNHEY and CDR2 SVGEGT. The CDR3 DNA reads as TGTGCCAGCAGCTCTGGCGAGGGGGTGAGGGAGCAGTACTTC. Amino acid sequence: CASSSGEGVREQYF.

To note about this clone: At one end, the junction sequence differs from germline, possibly due to a read error. The CDR3 loop reads CASEGTGNPGELFF. DNA of the CDR3: TGTGCCAGCGAAGGGACAGGGAACCCCGGGGAGCTGTTTTTT. This chain connects TRBV28 to TRBJ2-2; TRBD1 matches at 9 bases. The CDR3 is 14 residues long. Germline values: CDR1 MDHEN, CDR2 SYDVKM.

This chain uses TRBV5-6 with TRBJ2-1; D remains unclear. Germline V gene sequence: CDR1 SGHDT, CDR2 YYEEEE. The CDR3 totals 12 residues. Trimming pared 1 base from V and 5 bases from J, leaving 4 bases between. DNA of the CDR3: TGTGCCAGCAGCTTGACAAACAATGAGCAGTTCTTC. As protein: CASSLTNNEQFF.

V and J are TRBV7-9 and TRBJ1-4; D possibly corresponds to TRBD1 (5 bases). The CDR3 length is 16 residues. V was clipped by 5 bases and J by 8 bases, with 21 bases between them. The germline CDR1 and CDR2 sequences are SEHNR and FQNEAQ (reference sequence). The CDR3 DNA reads TGTGCCAGCAGCCTAACCCGGGGCACCGGAGGGGAAAAACTGTTTTTT. Protein: CASSLTRGTGGEKLFF.

CDR3 in amino acids: CASSESVSYNSPLHF. The CDR3 DNA follows: TGTGCCAGCAGTGAATCGGTTAGCTATAATTCACCCCTCCACTTT. V and J are TRBV6-1 and TRBJ1-6; D remains unclear. Trimming removed 2 bases at V and 3 bases at J, with 8 bases between. Germline CDR1 reads MNHNS; CDR2 reads SASEGT. The CDR3 consists of 15 residues.

The J gene is TRBJ1-6, the V gene TRBV25-1; a weak D match, TRBD1 (6 bases). The CDR3 is 18 residues long. Trimming removed 1 base from V and 7 bases from J, with 20 bases in between. From germline, CDR1 is MGHDK and CDR2 SYGVNS. CDR3 in DNA: TGTGCCAGCAGTGAATCTCCCGGTTGGGGGCCTCAAAATTCACCCCTCCACTTT. Translated: CASSESPGWGPQNSPLHF. Full variable domain (remainder filled in from reference TRBV25-1 and TRBJ1-6): EADIYQTPRYLVIGTGKKITLECSQTMGHDKMYWYQQDPGMELHLIHYSYGVNSTEKGDLSSESTVSRIRTEHFPLTLESARPSHTSQYLCASSESPGWGPQNSPLHFGNGTRLTVT.

V gene TRBV7-3 combines with J gene TRBJ2-7, with D maybe TRBD1 (6 bases). Trimming shortened V by 4 bases and J by 0 bases, and 13 bases separated the two germline ends. Per the germline V gene, CDR1 is SGHTA and CDR2 is FQGTGA. This CDR3 region has 15 residues. CDR3 protein: CASSSTGGASYEQYF. DNA of the CDR3: TGTGCCAGCAGCTCGACTGGGGGCGCCTCCTACGAGCAGTACTTC.

The table lists this clone with a few counts. The V call is TRBV28, the J call TRBJ1-5; TRBD1 is a possible D gene (5 bases). Germline V gene lookup returns CDR1 MDHEN and CDR2 SYDVKM. The V gene lost 6 bases and the J gene lost 4 bases, with 16 bases spanning the gap. The CDR3 covers 15 residues. CDR3 coding DNA: TGTGCCAGCAGGTTGCGGGGGAGTGGGAATCAGCCCCAGCATTTT. Translated: CASRLRGSGNQPQHF.

The J gene is TRBJ2-3, the V gene TRBV27; TRBD1 agrees at 7 bases. Trimming removed 7 bases from V and 2 bases from J; junction bases left unmatched: 12. Looked up from germline, CDR1 is MNHEY and CDR2 is SMNVEV (reference sequence). This CDR3 is built from 16 residues. CDR3: CASTSSLTGPTDTQYF. DNA for the CDR3: TGTGCCAGCACTTCGTCCCTGACAGGGCCCACAGATACGCAGTATTTT.

The chain couples TRBV27 to TRBJ1-1; 9 positions match TRBD1. The CDR3 has 15 amino acids. The germline V gene has CDR1 MNHEY and CDR2 SMNVEV (reference sequence). The trim removed 4 bases at V and 1 base at J, leaving 4 bases unmatched. The CDR3 sequence: CASSYRGRRNTEAFF. The CDR3, as DNA: TGTGCCAGCAGTTACAGGGGGCGTCGGAACACTGAAGCTTTCTTT.

The chain links TRBV19 to TRBJ2-7; 7 bases align to TRBD1. CDR1 and CDR2 from the germline V gene are LNHDA and SQIVND (reference sequence). The CDR3 has 15 residues. J gave up 4 bases and V 0 bases, and 6 bases lay outside the gene matches. As DNA, the CDR3 is TGTGCCAGTAGTATAGATAGCATGGGACAGTACGAGCAGTACTTC. Its translation: CASSIDSMGQYEQYF.

The chain combines TRBV14 with TRBJ2-3; D may be TRBD2 (6 bases). The CDR3 contains 20 residues. V shed 0 bases and J shed 1 base, with 23 bases lying between them. Looked up from germline, CDR1 is SGHDN and CDR2 is FVKESK. The DNA of the CDR3 is TGTGCCAGCAGCCAAGAAGGGGTTATACCCAAATGGAGGGGCACAGATACGCAGTATTTT. It yields the protein CASSQEGVIPKWRGTDTQYF. Drawing the rest from reference TRBV14 and TRBJ2-3, the complete variable domain is EAGVTQFPSHSVIEKGQTVTLRCDPISGHDNLYWYRRVMGKEIKFLLHFVKESKQDESGMPNNRFLAERTGGTYSTLKVQPAELEDSGVYFCASSQEGVIPKWRGTDTQYFGPGTRLTVL.

The gene calls are TRBV10-3 and TRBJ2-1; 7 nucleotides align to TRBD2. CDR1 and CDR2 from the germline V gene are ENHRY and SYGVKD. This CDR3 is 13 amino acids long. J lost 7 bases, V lost 8 bases, and 8 bases had no gene match. CDR3 sequence reads: CAIRGRESNEQFF. In DNA form, the CDR3 reads TGTGCCATCCGAGGGCGGGAGTCGAATGAGCAGTTCTTC.

The chain couples TRBV28 to TRBJ2-7; perhaps TRBD2 as D (5 bases). With 5 bases removed from V and 4 bases from J, the gap between germline ends came to 9 bases. CDR1 and CDR2 (germline): MDHEN, SYDVKM. The CDR3 is 12 residues long. CDR3 protein: CASSATRYEQYF. CDR3 DNA: TGTGCCAGCAGTGCAACTAGGTACGAGCAGTACTTC.

In DNA, the CDR3 is TGTGCCAGCAGCTTTGTAGACTACAATGAGCAGTTCTTC. This gives the protein CASSFVDYNEQFF. The genes are TRBV7-6 and TRBJ2-1; D unclear. With 3 bases removed from V and 3 bases from J, the gap between germline ends came to 6 bases. Germline-derived CDR1 and CDR2 are SGHVS and FNYEAQ. CDR3 length: 13 amino acids.

Only one count was recorded for this clone. The rearrangement links TRBV5-1 to TRBJ2-7, with 10 bases aligning to TRBD1. The CDR3 sequence is 18 residues long. Germline V gene data show CDR1 as SGHRS and CDR2 as YFSETQ. Unmatched junction bases numbered 15, after V lost 4 bases and J lost 2 bases. DNA for the CDR3: TGCGCCAGCAGCGGGACGGGACAGGGGCAATCCACAGCCTACGAGCAGTACTTC. Protein product: CASSGTGQGQSTAYEQYF.

This sequence joins TRBV18 and TRBJ2-1; 8 nucleotides agree with TRBD1. Trimming took 3 bases from V and 8 from J; bases not matched to a gene: 9. Germline V lookup: CDR1 KGHSH, CDR2 LQKENI. The CDR3 spans 15 residues. CDR3 amino acids: CASSPGRQGLDEQFF. The CDR3 nucleotides are TGTGCCAGCTCACCGGGTAGACAGGGGCTAGATGAGCAGTTCTTC.